The 2 T cell receptor beta chains in this list originate from one sample, sequenced in a study of control samples from healthy donors and cancer patients. Some clones are missing from TCRdb's copy, which holds only in-frame ones; the method was immunoSEQ multiplex PCR. The sample shows around 250,000 clones, almost 85% of them seen only once. The specimen was PBMCs. These receptors were obtained from a woman aged 60 to 75 with lung cancer.

The J gene is TRBJ2-1, the V gene TRBV20-1; D not certain. The length of the CDR3 is 11 residues. Trimming left V 5 bases short and J 3 bases short, with 5 bases between. Germline CDR1 is DFQATT and CDR2 is SNEGSKA (reference sequence). The CDR3 sequence is CSAPVYNEQFF. The CDR3 region has the DNA TGCAGTGCTCCCGTCTACAATGAGCAGTTCTTC.

This clone was observed a handful of times. The V call is TRBV30, the J call TRBJ1-6; the D is unclear. Trimming took 2 bases from V and 7 from J, leaving 15 bases between them. CDR3 length: 15 amino acids. Germline V gives CDR1 GTSNPN, CDR2 SVGIG (reference sequence). The DNA for the CDR3 is TGTGCCTGGAGTAGAGGTGGGGAGAGGAATTCACCCCTCCACTTT. It yields the protein CAWSRGGERNSPLHF.